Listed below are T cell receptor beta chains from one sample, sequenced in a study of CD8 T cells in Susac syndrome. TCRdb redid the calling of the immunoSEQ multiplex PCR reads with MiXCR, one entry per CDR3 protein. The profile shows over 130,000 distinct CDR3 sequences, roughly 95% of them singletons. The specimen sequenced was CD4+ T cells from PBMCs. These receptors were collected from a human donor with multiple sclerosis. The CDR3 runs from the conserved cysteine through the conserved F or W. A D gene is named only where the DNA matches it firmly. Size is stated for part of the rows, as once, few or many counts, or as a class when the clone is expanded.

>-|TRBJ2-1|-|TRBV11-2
CASSFNLVGEQFF
TGTGCCAGCAGCTTTAACTTGGTAGGCGAGCAGTTCTTC
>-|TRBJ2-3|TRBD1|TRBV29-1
CSGGQLAEDTQYF
TGCAGCGGGGGACAGCTAGCTGAAGATACGCAGTATTTT
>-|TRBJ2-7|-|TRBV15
CATSRDYGLYEQYF
TGTGCCACCAGCAGAGATTACGGACTCTACGAGCAGTACTTC
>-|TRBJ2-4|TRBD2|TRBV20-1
CSARGGYGQENIQYF
TGCAGTGCGCGGGGGGGTTATGGTCAGGAAAACATTCAGTACTTC
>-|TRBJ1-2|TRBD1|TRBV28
CASSESGTGFGYTF
TGTGCCAGCAGTGAATCCGGGACAGGGTTCGGCTACACCTTC
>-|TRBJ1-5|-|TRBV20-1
CSARDQGQQPQHF
TGCAGTGCTAGAGATCAGGGACAACAGCCCCAGCATTTT
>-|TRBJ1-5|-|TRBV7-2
CASSSNRHQPQHF
TGTGCCAGCAGCTCCAACAGGCATCAGCCCCAGCATTTT
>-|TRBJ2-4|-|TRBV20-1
CSATVTGNIQYF
TGCAGTGCTACGGTCACAGGAAACATTCAGTACTTC
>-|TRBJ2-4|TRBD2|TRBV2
CASSILAGGLAKNIQYF
TGTGCCAGCAGCATACTAGCGGGGGGATTAGCCAAAAACATTCAGTACTTC
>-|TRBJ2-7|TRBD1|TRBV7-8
CASSLRATGDYEQYF
TGTGCCAGCAGCTTAAGGGCAACAGGGGACTACGAGCAGTACTTC
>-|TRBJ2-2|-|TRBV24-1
CATSGIGQRGTGELFF
TGTGCCACCAGTGGCATCGGACAGAGGGGTACCGGGGAGCTGTTTTTT
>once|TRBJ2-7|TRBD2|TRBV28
CASSFRREGQYF
TGTGCCAGCAGTTTTAGACGGGAGGGGCAGTACTTC
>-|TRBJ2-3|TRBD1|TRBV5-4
CASSLVPRQGADTQYF
TGTGCCAGCAGCTTGGTACCCCGACAGGGTGCAGATACGCAGTATTTT
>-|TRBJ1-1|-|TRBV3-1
CASSHVGGGAFF
TGTGCCAGCAGCCACGTGGGGGGCGGGGCTTTCTTT
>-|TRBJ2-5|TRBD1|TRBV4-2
CASSQADRGGETQYF
TGTGCCAGCAGCCAAGCCGACAGGGGAGGAGAGACCCAGTACTTC
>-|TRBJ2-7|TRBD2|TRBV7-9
CASSLVASGNYEQYF
TGTGCCAGCAGCTTAGTGGCTAGCGGGAACTACGAGCAGTACTTC
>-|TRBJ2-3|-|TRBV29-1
CSVEHGTDTQYF
TGCAGCGTTGAGCACGGCACAGATACGCAGTATTTT
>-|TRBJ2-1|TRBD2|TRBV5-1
CASSLRLAGGLAYNEQFF
TGCGCCAGCAGCCTGAGACTAGCGGGGGGCCTAGCCTACAATGAGCAGTTCTTC
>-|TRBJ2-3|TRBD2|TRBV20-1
CSARDPSGRAGGTDTQYF
TGCAGTGCTAGAGACCCTAGCGGGAGGGCCGGAGGGACAGATACGCAGTATTTT
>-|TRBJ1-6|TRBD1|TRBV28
CASGEPGQGASPLHF
TGTGCCAGCGGAGAGCCGGGACAGGGGGCTTCACCCCTCCACTTT
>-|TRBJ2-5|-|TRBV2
CASSELVSLQETQYF
TGTGCCAGCAGTGAACTGGTCAGCCTCCAAGAGACCCAGTACTTC
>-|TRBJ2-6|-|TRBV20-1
CSAAYYNSGANVLTF
TGCAGTGCTGCGTATTATAACTCTGGGGCCAACGTCCTGACTTTC
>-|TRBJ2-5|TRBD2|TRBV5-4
CASSSGLAYQETQYF
TGTGCCAGCAGCTCGGGACTAGCGTACCAAGAGACCCAGTACTTC
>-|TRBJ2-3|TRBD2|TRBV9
CASSVVAGGTDTQYF
TGTGCCAGCAGCGTAGTGGCGGGGGGCACAGATACGCAGTATTTT
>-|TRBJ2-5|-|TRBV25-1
CAGFSRRAGETQYF
TGTGCCGGATTCTCAAGACGGGCCGGAGAGACCCAGTACTTC
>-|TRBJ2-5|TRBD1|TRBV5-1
CASSHQSTGSIETQYF
TGCGCCAGCAGCCATCAATCGACAGGGAGTATTGAGACCCAGTACTTC
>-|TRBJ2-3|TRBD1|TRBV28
CASSPGQGINTQYF
TGTGCCAGCAGTCCGGGACAGGGAATAAATACGCAGTATTTT
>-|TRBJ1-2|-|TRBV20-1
CSARRSYGYTF
TGCAGTGCTAGGCGGAGCTATGGCTACACCTTC
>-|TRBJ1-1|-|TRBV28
CASSLPPPGAKTEAFF
TGTGCCAGCAGTTTACCGCCCCCGGGGGCAAAGACTGAAGCTTTCTTT
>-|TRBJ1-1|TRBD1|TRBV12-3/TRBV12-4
CASSLQGVVTEAFF
TGTGCCAGCAGTCTACAGGGGGTGGTTACTGAAGCTTTCTTT
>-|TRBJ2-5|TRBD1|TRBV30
CAWDRGSRTQYF
TGTGCCTGGGACAGGGGTTCACGGACCCAGTACTTC
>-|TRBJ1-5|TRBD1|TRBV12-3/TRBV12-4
CASSQTGSRQPQHF
TGTGCCAGCAGTCAGACAGGGAGTCGGCAGCCCCAGCATTTT
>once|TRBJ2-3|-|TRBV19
CASSIQSTDTQYF
TGTGCCAGTAGTATCCAAAGCACAGATACGCAGTATTTT
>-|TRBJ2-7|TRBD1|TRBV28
CASGDRQPYEQYF
TGTGCCAGCGGGGACAGGCAACCCTACGAGCAGTACTTC
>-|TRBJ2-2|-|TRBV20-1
CSALRGAANTGELFF
TGCAGTGCTCTCAGAGGAGCAGCGAACACCGGGGAGCTGTTTTTT
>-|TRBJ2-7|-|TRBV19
CASSITPAGSYEQYF
TGTGCCAGTAGTATAACTCCAGCAGGATCCTACGAGCAGTACTTC
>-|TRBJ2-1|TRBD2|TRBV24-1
CATARTSGGTYNEQFF
TGTGCCACCGCTCGCACTAGCGGGGGAACCTACAATGAGCAGTTCTTC
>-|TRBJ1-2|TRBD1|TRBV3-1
CASSQSGQGGYGYTF
TGTGCCAGCAGCCAATCAGGACAGGGAGGCTATGGCTACACCTTC
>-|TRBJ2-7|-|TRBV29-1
CSVRDSVYEQYF
TGCAGCGTTCGGGACTCGGTCTACGAGCAGTACTTC
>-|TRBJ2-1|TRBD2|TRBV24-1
CATSDFTSGGHHEQFF
TGTGCCACCAGTGATTTCACTAGCGGGGGGCATCATGAGCAGTTCTTC
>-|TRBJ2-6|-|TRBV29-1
CSVEEGSFWSGANVLTF
TGCAGCGTTGAAGAGGGGTCCTTTTGGTCTGGGGCCAACGTCCTGACTTTC
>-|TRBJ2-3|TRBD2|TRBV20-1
CSASVASGRTDTQYF
TGCAGTGCTAGTGTAGCTAGCGGGAGAACAGATACGCAGTATTTT
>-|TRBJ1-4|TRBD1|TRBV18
CASSPLDRGATNEKLFF
TGTGCCAGCTCACCTCTCGACAGGGGAGCAACTAATGAAAAACTGTTTTTT
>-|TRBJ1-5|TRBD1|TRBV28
CASSPTGARNQPQHF
TGTGCCAGCAGTCCTACAGGGGCCCGCAATCAGCCCCAGCATTTT